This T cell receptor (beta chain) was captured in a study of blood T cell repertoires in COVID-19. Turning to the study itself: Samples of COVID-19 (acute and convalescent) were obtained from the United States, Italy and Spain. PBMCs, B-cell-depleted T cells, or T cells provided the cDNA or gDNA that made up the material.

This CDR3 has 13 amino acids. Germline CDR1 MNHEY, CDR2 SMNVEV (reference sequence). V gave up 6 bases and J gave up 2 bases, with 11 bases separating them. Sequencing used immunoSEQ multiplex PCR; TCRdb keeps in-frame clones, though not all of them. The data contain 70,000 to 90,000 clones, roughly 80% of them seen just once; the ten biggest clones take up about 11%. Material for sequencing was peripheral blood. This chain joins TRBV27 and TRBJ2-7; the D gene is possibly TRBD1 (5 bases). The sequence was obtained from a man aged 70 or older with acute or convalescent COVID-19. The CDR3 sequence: CASRRTGAYEQYF. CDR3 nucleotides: TGTGCCAGCAGACGAACAGGAGCCTACGAGCAGTACTTC.